This passage covers 19 T cell receptor beta chains from one sample sequenced in a study of CD8+CD57+ T cells in acquired aplastic anemia. CD8+CD57+ cell expansion, shown by flow cytometry, had occurred in the patients selected for sequencing. It was genomic DNA that served as the template for profiling TCR beta VDJ and CDR3. MiXCR, applied by TCRdb to the reads, yields one record per CDR3 protein. Found here are 50,000 or so distinct CDR3 sequences, 57% of them singletons; the top ten hold roughly 15%. Sequencing was carried out using sorted CD4+, CD8+, or CD8+CD57+ T cells (not recorded which) from PBMCs. The source of these receptors is a human donor with aplastic anemia.

The V call is TRBV4-2, the J call TRBJ2-5; 11 bases line up with TRBD2. The V segment lost 0 bases and the J segment 5 bases; nucleotides outside the gene matches: 5. CDR3 size: 16 residues. Germline V gene data show CDR1 as LGHNA and CDR2 as YNFKEQ. CDR3 sequence: CASSQEGSGGAETQYF. In nucleotides, the CDR3 is TGTGCCAGCAGCCAAGAGGGTAGCGGGGGGGCGGAGACCCAGTACTTC.

The J gene is TRBJ2-7, the V gene TRBV10-3; the D gene is possibly TRBD1 (5 bases). Trimming left V 3 bases short and J 6 bases short, with 6 bases between. CDR1 ENHRY and CDR2 SYGVKD come from the germline V gene. The CDR3 covers 11 residues. CDR3 DNA sequence: TGTGCCATCAGTGATGGGGCCGAGCAGTACTTC. Translating gives CAISDGAEQYF.

This clonotype came up many times. This chain links TRBV5-6 with TRBJ1-1; TRBD1 is a possible D gene (6 bases). V gave up 4 bases and J gave up 0 bases, with 13 bases separating them. The CDR3 extends over 15 amino acids. Germline V lookup: CDR1 SGHDT, CDR2 YYEEEE. CDR3 region: CASSPRRDMNTEAFF. For the CDR3, the DNA is TGTGCCAGCAGCCCGCGGCGGGACATGAACACTGAAGCTTTCTTT.

CDR3 amino acids: CASSDRGHNEQFF. The CDR3 nucleotides read TGTGCCAGCAGTGACAGGGGACACAATGAGCAGTTCTTC. The J gene is TRBJ2-1, the V gene TRBV6-4; D tentatively reads TRBD1 or TRBD2 (5 bases each). The CDR3 is made up of 13 amino acids. V lost 2 bases to trimming and J lost 5 bases, with 7 bases between them. Germline V gene lookup returns CDR1 MRHNA and CDR2 SNTAGT.

This clonotype was observed many times. The chain is built from TRBV6-1 and TRBJ2-7; D perhaps matches TRBD1 (5 bases). Trimming cost V 4 bases and J 0 bases, with 7 bases left between them. This CDR3 has 13 residues. Germline loops: CDR1 MNHNS, CDR2 SASEGT. CDR3 amino acids: CASSGQNSYEQYF. DNA for the CDR3: TGTGCCAGCAGTGGACAGAACTCCTACGAGCAGTACTTC.

The chain employs TRBV11-3 and TRBJ2-5; 8 bases map to TRBD2. Germline V gives CDR1 SGHNT, CDR2 YENEEA. J gave up 5 bases and V 6 bases, and 11 bases lay outside the gene matches. The CDR3 is made up of 15 amino acids. The CDR3 here is CASSTRLAYSETQYF. In DNA, the CDR3 is TGTGCCAGCAGTACCAGACTAGCGTATTCGGAGACCCAGTACTTC.

This clonotype was found a few times. CDR3 residues: CASSQSGRFNEQFF. CDR3 nucleotides: TGTGCCAGTAGTCAGAGCGGGAGGTTCAATGAGCAGTTCTTC. The gene calls are TRBV19 and TRBJ2-1; 9 bases match TRBD2. Germline lookup yields CDR1 LNHDA and CDR2 SQIVND (reference sequence). Unmatched junction bases numbered 5, after V lost 5 bases and J lost 6 bases. The CDR3 is made up of 14 amino acids. The full variable domain, its missing parts supplied by reference TRBV19 and TRBJ2-1, is DGGITQSPKYLFRKEGQNVTLSCEQNLNHDAMYWYRQDPGQGLRLIYYSQIVNDFQKGDIAEGYSVSREKKESFPLTVTSAQKNPTAFYLCASSQSGRFNEQFFGPGTRLTVL.

This clonotype was observed once. One end of the junction varies from germline; a read error may be responsible. V and J are TRBV5-6 and TRBJ1-3; 8 bases agree with TRBD1. Per germline, CDR1 SGHDT and CDR2 YYEEEE. CDR3 length: 14 amino acids. The chain's CDR3 is CASSRGTGGSTIYF. In nucleotides, the CDR3 is TGTGCCAGCAGCCGAGGGACAGGAGGAAGCACCATATATTTT.

The chain recombines TRBV29-1 with TRBJ2-1, with 8 nucleotides matching TRBD1. Germline V lookup: CDR1 SQVTM, CDR2 ANQGSEA. The CDR3 is 15 amino acids. V lost 7 bases, J lost 10 bases, and 18 bases stayed unmatched. This chain's CDR3 is CSAPQGGPKTYEQFF. The CDR3, as DNA: TGCAGCGCACCACAGGGGGGACCCAAAACCTACGAGCAGTTCTTC.

This clonotype is deemed medium-sized. The chain uses TRBV25-1 and TRBJ2-7; 7 nucleotides line up with TRBD2. The trim removed 4 bases at V and 0 bases at J, leaving 9 bases unmatched. There are 16 residues in the CDR3. Germline CDR1 is MGHDK and CDR2 is SYGVNS. As DNA, the CDR3 is TGTGCCAGCAGTGGCCCCCCGGGGGGTAACTCCTACGAGCAGTACTTC. Protein: CASSGPPGGNSYEQYF.

This chain joins TRBV19 and TRBJ1-1; weak D call: TRBD1 (5 bases). The ends were cut back, 1 base at V and 3 bases at J, with 6 bases in the middle. The CDR3 sequence is 13 residues long. Germline V gene data show CDR1 as LNHDA and CDR2 as SQIVND (reference sequence). The CDR3 coding sequence is TGTGCCAGTAGTATAGCAGGGTACACTGAAGCTTTCTTT. As protein: CASSIAGYTEAFF.

This chain connects TRBV2 to TRBJ1-1; D is ambiguous. CDR1 SNHLY and CDR2 FYNNEI come from the germline V gene. This CDR3 comprises 14 residues. Trimming left V 3 bases short and J 1 base short, with 9 bases between. CDR3 region: CASSDPGRNTEAFF. The CDR3 nucleotides read TGTGCCAGCAGTGACCCTGGCAGGAACACTGAAGCTTTCTTT.

The chain is built from TRBV9 and TRBJ2-7, with 9 bases lining up with TRBD2. The CDR3 length is 16 residues. The V segment lost 0 bases and the J segment 7 bases; nucleotides outside the gene matches: 11. The germline V gene has CDR1 SGDLS and CDR2 YYNGEE. The CDR3 sequence is CASSVARAGGMDEQYV. The CDR3 DNA sequence: TGTGCCAGCAGCGTAGCAAGGGCGGGGGGGATGGATGAGCAGTACGTC.

The chain combines TRBV7-3 with TRBJ2-1; weak D call: TRBD1 (5 bases). Germline-derived CDR1 and CDR2 are SGHTA and FQGTGA. The CDR3 is 13 amino acids. The ends were cut back, 6 bases at V and 5 bases at J, with 11 bases in the middle. This chain's CDR3 is CASSQDTNNEQFF. The CDR3 coding sequence is TGTGCCAGCAGTCAGGACACAAACAATGAGCAGTTCTTC.

This clonotype came up many times. This chain uses TRBV7-6 with TRBJ2-7; the D call may be TRBD1 or TRBD2 (5 bases each). V lost 1 base and J 0 bases, leaving 13 bases between the germline ends. This CDR3 is 16 amino acids long. Looked up from germline, CDR1 is SGHVS and CDR2 is FNYEAQ. The CDR3 sequence is CASSLVRDRLSYEQYF. The CDR3, as DNA: TGTGCCAGCAGCTTAGTTAGGGACCGCCTCTCCTACGAGCAGTACTTC.

The chain carries TRBV10-3 and TRBJ1-6; D is unclear. The germline V and J ends were trimmed by 7 bases and 10 bases, with 17 bases remaining between them. The CDR3 is 14 residues long. Looked up from germline, CDR1 is ENHRY and CDR2 is SYGVKD. The CDR3 DNA reads as TGTGCCATCAAGGAGGCAGGAGGTCACTCACCCCTCCACTTT. Its protein product is CAIKEAGGHSPLHF.

This clonotype was found a few times. The chain is built from TRBV11-2 and TRBJ2-5; 9 bases fit TRBD1. Trimming at V came to 5 bases and at J to 5 bases, leaving 6 bases not matched to a gene. CDR3 length: 14 amino acids. Germline V CDR1 and CDR2: SGHAT, FQNNGV. The CDR3 reads CASSPGTGYETQYF. The CDR3 nucleotides are TGTGCCAGCAGCCCTGGGACAGGGTACGAGACCCAGTACTTC. The full variable domain, with the rest looked up from reference TRBV11-2 and TRBJ2-5, is EAGVAQSPRYKIIEKRQSVAFWCNPISGHATLYWYQQILGQGPKLLIQFQNNGVVDDSQLPKDRFSAERLKGVDSTLKIQPAKLEDSAVYLCASSPGTGYETQYFGPGTRLLVL.

This clonotype was counted many times. The V and J genes are TRBV2 and TRBJ2-2; D not resolved. The ends were cut back, 3 bases at V and 1 base at J, with 9 bases in the middle. The V gene's germline CDR1 is SNHLY and CDR2 FYNNEI. CDR3 length: 15 residues. The CDR3 loop reads CASSEGSMNTGELFF. CDR3 nucleotide sequence: TGTGCCAGCAGTGAGGGTTCGATGAACACCGGGGAGCTGTTTTTT.

The rearrangement joins TRBV11-1 to TRBJ2-1, with D possibly being TRBD1 (6 bases). The CDR3 consists of 15 residues. Trimming took 1 base from V and 3 from J, leaving 10 bases between them. The germline gives CDR1 SGHAT, CDR2 FQDESV (reference sequence). CDR3 DNA sequence: TGTGCCAGCAGCTTAGATTACAGGGTCTACAATGAGCAGTTCTTC. Amino acids: CASSLDYRVYNEQFF.